A single sample is the source of the 9 T cell receptor beta chains below, sequenced in a study of human T cells and chemical hapten exposure. Using its own MiXCR run on the RACE reads, TCRdb lists one record per CDR3 protein. In the table there are about 30,000 distinct CDR3 sequences, approximately 5.5% of which are singletons. Time point indicated: healthy volunteer bleed at 6 weeks. Total RNA was isolated from unfractionated whole blood. Sequenced sample: whole blood. These receptors were collected from a human donor in good health. Some clones in this sample may be carry-over from other donors' samples.

This clonotype was counted many times. The chain combines TRBV27 with TRBJ2-7; D ambiguous. The V gene lost 0 bases and the J gene lost 6 bases, with 9 bases spanning the gap. CDR3 length: 13 residues. Germline CDR1 MNHEY, CDR2 SMNVEV (reference sequence). CDR3 sequence: CASSLSPLSEQYF. For the CDR3, the DNA is TGTGCCAGCAGTTTATCACCCCTATCCGAGCAGTACTTC.

This clonotype was counted at least ten times. This chain uses TRBV28 with TRBJ2-3, with 7 bases identical to TRBD2. This CDR3 is built from 15 residues. V lost 3 bases and J lost 4; bases outside the gene matches: 7. Germline CDR1 and CDR2: MDHEN and SYDVKM. The CDR3 here is CASSLRREWADTQYF. CDR3 DNA sequence: TGTGCCAGCAGTTTGCGGCGGGAGTGGGCAGATACGCAGTATTTT.

Note on this clonotype: A much bigger clone sits one base away, suggesting this may be a read error. The CDR3 is CASSLMTVGTGGTGELFF. Here the CDR3 DNA reads TGTGCTAGCAGCTTAATGACAGTCGGGACAGGCGGCACCGGGGAGCTGTTTTTT. The chain employs TRBV7-7 and TRBJ2-2; 8 nucleotides match TRBD1. Germline CDR1 reads SSHAT; CDR2 reads FNYEAQ (reference sequence). The CDR3 is made up of 18 amino acids.

This chain links TRBV19 with TRBJ1-5; maybe TRBD1 (5 bases). The germline gives CDR1 LNHDA, CDR2 SQIVND (reference sequence). CDR3 size: 15 residues. Trimming removed 0 bases at V and 9 bases at J, with 15 bases between. Written as DNA, the CDR3 is TGTGCCAGTAGTATAGATGGGACGTCCTGGGCGCCCCAGCATTTT. Translation gives CASSIDGTSWAPQHF.

This clonotype showed up many times. This chain connects TRBV6-5 to TRBJ1-6; the match to TRBD1 covers 7 bases. The germline V gene has CDR1 MNHEY and CDR2 SVGAGI. The CDR3 covers 15 residues. The junction had 7 bases not matched to a gene; V was cut back by 6 bases and J by 5 bases. The CDR3: CASSPGGTDNSPLHF. The CDR3 nucleotides read TGTGCCAGCAGCCCAGGGGGGACAGATAATTCACCCCTCCACTTT.

This clonotype occurred many times. The chain employs TRBV12-3 or TRBV12-4 and TRBJ2-2; weak D call: TRBD1 (7 bases). V was trimmed by 3 bases and J by 2 bases, leaving 13 bases between them. This CDR3 has 16 residues. In nucleotides, the CDR3 is TGTGCCAGCAGTTTGGGGGGACAGACAAACACCGGGGAGCTGTTTTTT. This codes for CASSLGGQTNTGELFF.

The table lists this clonotype with a few counts. The CDR3 DNA reads as TGTGCCAGCAGTTTAGTTGCAGGTACCTACAATGAGCAGTTCTTC. This encodes CASSLVAGTYNEQFF. The rearrangement uses TRBV28 and TRBJ2-1; D is ambiguous. The germline V gene has CDR1 MDHEN and CDR2 SYDVKM. The ends were cut back, 2 bases at V and 2 bases at J, with 10 bases in the middle. This CDR3 has 15 residues.

On this clonotype: A much larger clone is a single base away; this may be a read error. The rearrangement links TRBV6-1 to TRBJ2-1; D is ambiguous. Trimming took off 1 base at V and 9 bases at J, with 13 bases between the two ends. Germline V gene sequence: CDR1 MNHNS, CDR2 SASEGT. The CDR3 is 14 amino acids. This CDR3 reads CASSEGWRSVEQFF. CDR3 nucleotides: TGTGCCAGCAGTGAAGGCTGGAGATCGGTTGAGCAGTTCTTC.

This clonotype is categorized as medium-sized (0.01 to 0.1%). DNA of the CDR3: TGTGCCAGCAGTTTTAACGGGGTTACTGAAGCTTTCTTT. Translation gives CASSFNGVTEAFF. The chain combines TRBV12-3 or TRBV12-4 with TRBJ1-1, with D unresolved. The CDR3 length is 13 residues. The germline V and J ends were trimmed by 3 bases and 5 bases, with 10 bases remaining between them.